This entry lists 28 T cell receptor beta chains sequenced from one sample in a study of post-analysis software for immune sequencing data. Regarding the study as a whole: Comparison of patients with controls showed 4 to 6 TRBV segments more frequent in patients, TRBV5-6, TRBV5-1 and TRBV20-1 among them.

These TCRs' antigens remain unknown. Included in the TCR beta cDNA libraries were unique molecular identifiers. One entry per CDR3 protein, called by TCRdb with MiXCR from the PCR reads. The sample carries roughly 580,000 distinct CDR3 sequences, around 47% recorded once. Source material: blood. These receptors were taken from a girl aged 5 to 17 with multiple sclerosis.

V usage is TRBV11-1 and J usage is TRBJ1-2, with 10 nucleotides matching TRBD1. The V gene end was trimmed by 4 bases and the J gene end by 2 bases; junction bases not matched to a gene: 10. In germline, CDR1 is SGHAT, CDR2 FQDESV (reference sequence). The CDR3 runs to 17 residues. CDR3 DNA sequence: TGTGCCAGCAGCTCCTCCGGGACAGGGGTCCTGAACTATGGCTACACCTTC. Translated: CASSSSGTGVLNYGYTF.

This rearrangement joins TRBV29-1 to TRBJ2-1, with a weak D call TRBD1 (5 bases). The V end was cut by 5 bases, the J end by 7 bases, with 9 bases between. This CDR3 comprises 11 residues. Looked up from germline, CDR1 is SQVTM and CDR2 is ANQGSEA. The CDR3: CSVPRQNEQFF. CDR3 nucleotides: TGCAGCGTTCCCAGACAGAATGAGCAGTTCTTC.

This chain uses TRBV12-3 or TRBV12-4 with TRBJ2-1; D is unclear. This CDR3 is 15 amino acids long. Trimming took 8 bases from V and 5 from J, leaving 19 bases between them. CDR3 sequence reads: CASGYLTTRDNEQFF. The CDR3 DNA follows: TGTGCCAGCGGTTACCTTACTACCCGAGACAATGAGCAGTTCTTC.

The J gene is TRBJ2-5, the V gene TRBV12-3 or TRBV12-4, with D perhaps matching TRBD2 (5 bases). The CDR3 is made up of 13 amino acids. The V end lost 3 bases, the J end lost 0 bases, and 5 bases lay between the germline ends. The chain's CDR3 is CASSFGDQETQYF. The CDR3 coding sequence is TGTGCCAGCAGTTTCGGGGACCAAGAGACCCAGTACTTC.

The chain has TRBV7-3 and TRBJ2-1; no clear D. V was shortened by 4 bases and J by 6 bases, with 22 bases between the two germline ends. This CDR3 is built from 17 residues. In germline, CDR1 is SGHTA, CDR2 FQGTGA. The CDR3, as DNA: TGTGCCAGCAGCTCTTGGACGGGTCCTGGAGTCGTCAATGAGCAGTTCTTC. Translation gives CASSSWTGPGVVNEQFF.

The chain uses TRBV20-1 and TRBJ2-1; D not certain. Deletions cut 1 base from V and 1 base from J, with 5 bases between. Per the germline V gene, CDR1 is DFQATT and CDR2 is SNEGSKA (reference sequence). The CDR3 length is 13 residues. DNA of the CDR3: TGCAGTGCTAGAGTTATTTCCTACAATGAGCAGTTCTTC. Translating gives CSARVISYNEQFF.

The chain couples TRBV12-3 or TRBV12-4 to TRBJ2-5; D may be TRBD1 or TRBD2 (5 bases each). V was clipped by 6 bases and J by 7 bases, with 18 bases between them. This CDR3 region has 14 residues. The CDR3 DNA reads TGTGCCAGCAGCACCGGGACCCTCATTGGGACCCAGTACTTC. Protein product: CASSTGTLIGTQYF.

The rearrangement joins TRBV9 to TRBJ2-7, with a tentative D call TRBD1 (5 bases). The V gene lost 0 bases and the J gene lost 5 bases, with 15 bases spanning the gap. CDR3 size: 15 residues. In germline, CDR1 is SGDLS, CDR2 YYNGEE. The CDR3 protein is CASSVAVRGPHEQYF. DNA of the CDR3: TGTGCCAGCAGCGTAGCTGTAAGGGGTCCCCACGAGCAGTACTTC.

This CDR3 reads CASSGLAGAGYEQFF. In DNA form, the CDR3 reads TGTGCCAGCAGCGGGCTAGCGGGAGCTGGCTATGAGCAGTTCTTC. The rearrangement uses TRBV5-5 and TRBJ2-1; 10 nucleotides align to TRBD2. The trim removed 4 bases at V and 8 bases at J, leaving 9 bases unmatched. This CDR3 comprises 15 residues. CDR1 and CDR2 (germline): SGHKS, YYEKEE (reference sequence).

There are a few counts of this clonotype. This rearrangement joins TRBV12-3 or TRBV12-4 to TRBJ2-1; 8 bases fit TRBD2. V trimming: 6 bases; J trimming: 2 bases; junction bases outside the gene matches: 9. The CDR3 consists of 16 residues. DNA of the CDR3: TGTGCCAGCAGCCGGCGCGGGGGGAGCACCTACAATGAGCAGTTCTTC. This codes for CASSRRGGSTYNEQFF.

The genes are TRBV7-2 and TRBJ1-2; 7 bases agree with TRBD1. Per germline, CDR1 SGHTA and CDR2 FQGNSA. V was pared by 5 bases and J by 3 bases, with 18 bases of the junction left unmatched. CDR3 length: 18 amino acids. The CDR3 DNA reads TGTGCCAGCAGCCCCTCGTGGGACAGATACAATTTTGACTATGGCTACACCTTC. Translating it yields CASSPSWDRYNFDYGYTF.

The gene calls are TRBV4-2 and TRBJ2-1, with 11 bases matching TRBD2. The V and J ends lost 0 bases and 4 bases, in that order; junction bases with no gene match: 2. The CDR3 spans 16 residues. Per germline, CDR1 LGHNA and CDR2 YNFKEQ. CDR3 nucleotides: TGTGCCAGCAGCCAAGAGACTAGCGGGACTTACAATGAGCAGTTCTTC. It is translated as CASSQETSGTYNEQFF.

This sequence joins TRBV6-6 and TRBJ2-3; D unresolved. The CDR3 is 15 amino acids. Trimming took 1 base from V and 0 from J, leaving 8 bases between them. Germline V lookup: CDR1 MNHNY, CDR2 SVGAGI (reference sequence). Here the CDR3 DNA reads TGTGCCAGCAGTTACTATCAGGATAGCACAGATACGCAGTATTTT. Translating it yields CASSYYQDSTDTQYF.

For this clonotype: One end of the junction varies from germline; a read error may be responsible. The rearrangement uses TRBV6-6 and TRBJ1-6; D is undetermined. The CDR3 is 17 residues long. Germline V gene sequence: CDR1 MNHNY, CDR2 SVGAGI (reference sequence). CDR3 sequence reads: CVSSSRSARSYNSPLHF. Written as DNA, the CDR3 is TGTGTCAGCAGTTCCAGGTCGGCCCGCTCCTATAATTCACCCCTCCACTTT.

Details on this clonotype: A read error may produce the germline difference seen at one junction end. The genes are TRBV6-5 and TRBJ1-6; D is perhaps TRBD1 (6 bases). CDR1 is MNHEY, CDR2 SVGAGI, per germline. This CDR3 is 14 amino acids long. This CDR3 reads CASSQDSWYSPPHF. In DNA, the CDR3 is TGTGCCAGCAGTCAGGACAGTTGGTACTCACCCCCCCACTTT.

The genes are TRBV11-2 and TRBJ1-6; TRBD1 matches 10 bases. The trim removed 5 bases at V and 0 bases at J, leaving 4 bases unmatched. Germline CDR1 and CDR2: SGHAT and FQNNGV. The CDR3 runs 17 residues. CDR3 residues: CASSRQGASSYNSPLHF. The CDR3 nucleotides read TGTGCCAGCAGCAGACAGGGGGCTAGCTCCTATAATTCACCCCTCCACTTT.

This chain joins TRBV24-1 and TRBJ2-7; no firm D call. Germline CDR1 is KGHDR and CDR2 is SFDVKD. This CDR3 contains 14 residues. Between the trimmed V and J ends, which lost 5 bases and 3 bases, there was a span of 13 bases. The CDR3 sequence: CATSASYDSYEQYF. The CDR3 nucleotides are TGTGCCACCAGTGCCTCTTATGATAGCTACGAGCAGTACTTC.

CDR3 nucleotides: TGCGCCAGCAGCTTGTTAACAGGGACTAATGAAAAACTGTTTTTT. As protein: CASSLLTGTNEKLFF. The chain links TRBV5-1 to TRBJ1-4; tentative D call: TRBD1 (6 bases). Germline assignment: CDR1 SGHRS and CDR2 YFSETQ. The CDR3 is made up of 15 amino acids. Trimming took 1 base from V and 2 from J, leaving 9 bases between them.

The chain uses TRBV12-3 or TRBV12-4 and TRBJ2-1; D uncertain. This CDR3 contains 16 residues. V was trimmed by 2 bases and J by 0 bases, leaving 11 bases between them. CDR3: CASSLKVFSSYNEQFF. In nucleotides, the CDR3 is TGTGCCAGCAGTTTAAAGGTCTTTTCCTCCTACAATGAGCAGTTCTTC.

The CDR3 spells CASSLAQEYEQYF. The CDR3, as DNA: TGTGCCAGCAGCTTAGCGCAAGAGTACGAGCAGTACTTC. This chain uses TRBV7-2 with TRBJ2-7; D gene ambiguous. The CDR3 is 13 residues long. The germline V gene encodes CDR1 SGHTA and CDR2 FQGNSA. Trimming stripped 0 bases from V and 4 bases from J, with 7 bases between.

The chain couples TRBV13 to TRBJ2-7, with 8 positions matching TRBD1. Germline assignment: CDR1 PRHDT and CDR2 FYEKMQ (reference sequence). CDR3 length: 13 residues. J was trimmed by 4 bases and V by 6 bases; bases with no gene match: 5. The CDR3 loop is CASRPTGDYEQYF. CDR3 DNA sequence: TGTGCCAGCAGACCGACAGGGGATTACGAGCAGTACTTC.

The CDR3 spells CASSPLNPRTGDTEAFF. The CDR3 nucleotides are TGTGCCAGCAGCCCTCTCAACCCCCGCACAGGGGATACTGAAGCTTTCTTT. This chain joins TRBV12-3 or TRBV12-4 and TRBJ1-1; 7 bases align to TRBD1. The CDR3 consists of 17 residues. The V and J ends lost 6 bases and 5 bases, in that order; junction bases with no gene match: 18.

This clonotype was detected many times. The rearrangement links TRBV7-9 to TRBJ2-5; TRBD1 aligns across 10 bases. The CDR3 runs to 14 residues. After removal of 5 bases from V and 4 bases from J, the junction contained 4 bases not matched to a gene. CDR1 is SEHNR and CDR2 is FQNEAQ in the germline V gene (reference sequence). This CDR3 is CASSLDRGRETQYF. CDR3 DNA sequence: TGTGCCAGCAGCCTCGACAGGGGGCGAGAGACCCAGTACTTC.

The chain combines TRBV20-1 with TRBJ2-3; tentatively, D is TRBD2 (5 bases). V was pared by 2 bases and J by 2 bases, with 11 bases between. The CDR3 spans 14 residues. In germline, CDR1 is DFQATT, CDR2 SNEGSKA (reference sequence). The CDR3 sequence: CSARRGYNTDTQYF. CDR3 nucleotide sequence: TGCAGTGCTAGACGAGGGTATAACACAGATACGCAGTATTTT.

CDR3 DNA: TGTGCCAGTAGAATAGGACTAGCGGGAGTTAGTGAGCAGTTCTTC. Encoded protein: CASRIGLAGVSEQFF. The chain links TRBV6-5 to TRBJ2-1, with 13 nucleotides matching TRBD2. V dropped 9 bases and J dropped 9; count of bases not matched to a gene: 11. The length of the CDR3 is 15 residues. The germline V gene has CDR1 MNHEY and CDR2 SVGAGI.

V and J are TRBV6-1 and TRBJ2-3, with 7 positions matching TRBD2. CDR3 size: 17 residues. CDR1 MNHNS and CDR2 SASEGT come from the germline V gene. Trimming removed 2 bases from V and 1 base from J; junction bases left unmatched: 9. CDR3 DNA: TGTGCCAGCAGTGAATCTGCGGGAGCACTGGGCACAGATACGCAGTATTTT. Translating gives CASSESAGALGTDTQYF.

This chain links TRBV24-1 with TRBJ2-1; 10 nucleotides line up with TRBD2. The CDR3 spans 16 residues. CDR1 and CDR2 from the germline V gene are KGHDR and SFDVKD. With V trimmed by 1 base and J by 8 bases, 7 bases remained unmatched. The chain's CDR3 is CATSDLRAGGPHEQFF. For the CDR3, the DNA is TGTGCCACCAGTGATTTACGAGCGGGAGGGCCTCATGAGCAGTTCTTC.

A few counts support this clonotype. The rearrangement uses TRBV20-1 and TRBJ2-3, with a tentative D call TRBD2 (7 bases). The germline gives CDR1 DFQATT, CDR2 SNEGSKA (reference sequence). The CDR3 contains 14 residues. The V and J ends lost 0 bases and 11 bases respectively, with 18 bases between them. The CDR3 sequence: CSARETDRRGGQYF. The DNA of the CDR3 is TGCAGTGCTAGAGAGACGGACCGTAGGGGGGGGCAGTATTTT.